This T cell receptor beta chain was identified during a study of graft-versus-host responses after intestinal transplantation. The table came from immunoSEQ multiplex PCR; TCRdb's copy has only in-frame clones and leaves some out. The sample contains about 130,000 clones, about 93% of which appear only once. The CDR3 runs to 12 residues. Trimming left V 1 base short and J 7 bases short, with 5 bases between. Germline lookup yields CDR1 SGHVS and CDR2 FQNEAQ. Study-wide results and limits: There was an association between peak levels of circulating GvH clones and early post-transplant HvG declines. Some GvH clones were seen earlier in gut or blood, suggesting intestinal origin.

This clone appeared a single time. Its antigen is not known. At the DNA level, this CDR3 is encoded by other sequences in the same sample as well. The TCR was taken from a human donor who received an intestinal transplant. The rearrangement uses TRBV7-8 and TRBJ1-5; D gene ambiguous. This specimen was unstimulated CD4+ T cells sorted from spleen or lymph node cells, taken before intestinal transplant. Here the CDR3 reads CASSLGSQPQHF. CDR3 coding DNA: TGTGCCAGCAGCTTAGGTAGCCAGCCCCAGCATTTT.